These T cell receptor beta chains were read from a single sample in a study of shared clonotypes between healthy human individuals. Produced via immunoSEQ multiplex PCR; TCRdb's table is partial and in-frame only. The table shows some 2,500,000 clones, with 85% to 95% occurring only once. Material for sequencing was naive CD4+ T cells from PBMCs. The receptors were sampled from a man aged 18 to 30 in good health. Some clones in this sample may be carry-over from other donors' samples. The CDR3 runs from the conserved cysteine through the conserved F or W. A D gene is named only where the DNA matches it firmly. Where a row states a size, it is once, few, many or the class of an expanded clone; other rows omit it.

CDR3aa: CASGAYGNQPQHF
CDR3nt: TGTGCCAGCGGGGCCTACGGGAATCAGCCCCAGCATTTT
abundance: -
j_gene: TRBJ1-5
v_gene: TRBV7-2
len: 13
d_gene: -

CDR3aa: CASSLRGNYEQYF
CDR3nt: TGCGCCAGCAGCTTACGTGGGAACTACGAGCAGTACTTC
abundance: -
j_gene: TRBJ2-7
v_gene: TRBV5-1
len: 13
d_gene: -

CDR3aa: CASSRQAVSGANVLTF
CDR3nt: TGTGCCAGCAGCAGACAGGCCGTTTCTGGGGCCAACGTCCTGACTTTC
abundance: -
j_gene: TRBJ2-6
v_gene: TRBV11-2
len: 16
d_gene: -

CDR3aa: CATSRVGRGDFGYTF
CDR3nt: TGTGCCACCAGCAGAGTCGGCAGGGGAGATTTCGGCTACACCTTC
abundance: once
j_gene: TRBJ1-2
v_gene: TRBV15
len: 15
d_gene: -

CDR3aa: CACQAYGYTF
CDR3nt: TGTGCCTGCCAGGCCTATGGCTACACCTTC
abundance: few
j_gene: TRBJ1-2
v_gene: TRBV30
len: 10
d_gene: -

CDR3aa: CASSFPGGVETQYF
CDR3nt: TGTGCCAGCAGCTTCCCGGGAGGGGTAGAGACCCAGTACTTC
abundance: -
j_gene: TRBJ2-5
v_gene: TRBV7-6
len: 14
d_gene: TRBD2

CDR3aa: CASSEGQRGSTEAFF
CDR3nt: TGTGCCAGCTCCGAAGGACAGAGGGGGAGCACTGAAGCTTTCTTT
abundance: -
j_gene: TRBJ1-1
v_gene: TRBV18
len: 15
d_gene: -

CDR3aa: CASSWDLGDTQYF
CDR3nt: TGTGCCAGCAGTTGGGACCTGGGGGATACGCAGTATTTT
abundance: -
j_gene: TRBJ2-3
v_gene: TRBV5-6
len: 13
d_gene: -

CDR3aa: CASTPRGFATSNYGYTF
CDR3nt: TGTGCCAGTACTCCCCGTGGGTTTGCAACGTCGAACTATGGCTACACCTTC
abundance: -
j_gene: TRBJ1-2
v_gene: TRBV19
len: 17
d_gene: -

CDR3aa: CSVEDPKVPTQYF
CDR3nt: TGCAGCGTTGAAGATCCTAAGGTGCCTACGCAGTATTTT
abundance: -
j_gene: TRBJ2-3
v_gene: TRBV29-1
len: 13
d_gene: -

CDR3aa: CASSLQGAWENTEAFF
CDR3nt: TGTGCCAGCAGCCTACAGGGGGCGTGGGAAAACACTGAAGCTTTCTTT
abundance: -
j_gene: TRBJ1-1
v_gene: TRBV28
len: 16
d_gene: TRBD1

CDR3aa: CASCGAAGEETQYF
CDR3nt: TGTGCCAGCTGCGGTGCGGCGGGGGAAGAGACCCAGTACTTC
abundance: -
j_gene: TRBJ2-5
v_gene: TRBV28
len: 14
d_gene: TRBD2

CDR3aa: CASSLDAHNNEQFF
CDR3nt: TGTGCCAGCAGCTTAGATGCGCACAACAATGAGCAGTTCTTC
abundance: -
j_gene: TRBJ2-1
v_gene: TRBV7-3
len: 14
d_gene: -

CDR3aa: CAHNRGAGRPEAFF
CDR3nt: TGTGCCCACAACCGGGGGGCAGGGAGACCTGAAGCTTTCTTT
abundance: -
j_gene: TRBJ1-1
v_gene: TRBV30
len: 14
d_gene: -

CDR3aa: CASSLSGTGVYEQYF
CDR3nt: TGTGCCAGCAGTTTGTCGGGGACAGGCGTGTACGAGCAGTACTTC
abundance: -
j_gene: TRBJ2-7
v_gene: TRBV6-5
len: 15
d_gene: TRBD1

CDR3aa: CASSHNTREWDIQYF
CDR3nt: TGTGCCAGCAGCCATAATACCAGGGAGTGGGACATTCAGTACTTC
abundance: -
j_gene: TRBJ2-4
v_gene: TRBV11-3
len: 15
d_gene: -

CDR3aa: CASSLTRSYEQYF
CDR3nt: TGCGCCAGCAGCTTGACTAGGTCCTACGAGCAGTACTTC
abundance: -
j_gene: TRBJ2-7
v_gene: TRBV5-1
len: 13
d_gene: -

CDR3aa: CASSLATSGEQFF
CDR3nt: TGCGCCAGCAGCTTGGCAACTAGCGGGGAGCAGTTCTTC
abundance: -
j_gene: TRBJ2-1
v_gene: TRBV5-1
len: 13
d_gene: TRBD2

CDR3aa: CASSPQKGGSWDNEQFF
CDR3nt: TGTGCCAGCAGCCCTCAGAAGGGGGGGAGCTGGGACAATGAGCAGTTCTTC
abundance: once
j_gene: TRBJ2-1
v_gene: TRBV4-2
len: 17
d_gene: -

CDR3aa: CASSLAVDNSYGYTF
CDR3nt: TGCGCCAGCAGCTTGGCCGTGGACAACAGCTATGGCTACACCTTC
abundance: -
j_gene: TRBJ1-2
v_gene: TRBV5-1
len: 15
d_gene: -

CDR3aa: CSTEVINSGANVLTF
CDR3nt: TGCAGCACAGAAGTTATCAACTCTGGGGCCAACGTCCTGACTTTC
abundance: once
j_gene: TRBJ2-6
v_gene: TRBV29-1
len: 15
d_gene: -

CDR3aa: CATTDGLNYGYTF
CDR3nt: TGTGCCACCACCGACGGGCTTAACTATGGCTACACCTTC
abundance: -
j_gene: TRBJ1-2
v_gene: TRBV15
len: 13
d_gene: -

CDR3aa: CASSSDPRTRIETGELFF
CDR3nt: TGCGCCAGCAGCTCCGACCCCCGCACTAGAATAGAGACCGGGGAGCTGTTTTTT
abundance: -
j_gene: TRBJ2-2
v_gene: TRBV5-1
len: 18
d_gene: -

CDR3aa: CASSQGREKLFF
CDR3nt: TGTGCCAGCAGCCAGGGGCGGGAAAAACTGTTTTTT
abundance: few
j_gene: TRBJ1-4
v_gene: TRBV2
len: 12
d_gene: -

CDR3aa: CASSFRLTGPETQYF
CDR3nt: TGTGCCAGCAGCTTCCGACTGACAGGGCCAGAGACCCAGTACTTC
abundance: -
j_gene: TRBJ2-5
v_gene: TRBV13
len: 15
d_gene: TRBD1

CDR3aa: CASSPTSGSYNEQFF
CDR3nt: TGTGCCAGCAGCCCAACTAGCGGGAGTTACAATGAGCAGTTCTTC
abundance: -
j_gene: TRBJ2-1
v_gene: TRBV9
len: 15
d_gene: TRBD2

CDR3aa: CASSLGSVGRLYNYGYTF
CDR3nt: TGCGCCAGCAGCTTGGGATCGGTGGGACGACTTTATAACTATGGCTACACCTTC
abundance: -
j_gene: TRBJ1-2
v_gene: TRBV5-1
len: 18
d_gene: -

CDR3aa: CASSNRGGEEAFF
CDR3nt: TGTGCCAGCTCCAACCGGGGGGGAGAGGAAGCTTTCTTT
abundance: -
j_gene: TRBJ1-1
v_gene: TRBV18
len: 13
d_gene: -

CDR3aa: CASSGTVFQQYF
CDR3nt: TGTGCCAGCAGTGGGACCGTCTTCCAGCAGTACTTC
abundance: -
j_gene: TRBJ2-7
v_gene: TRBV2
len: 12
d_gene: -

CDR3aa: CASSDTGSQPQHF
CDR3nt: TGTGCCAGCAGTGATACAGGCAGTCAGCCCCAGCATTTT
abundance: -
j_gene: TRBJ1-5
v_gene: TRBV6-1
len: 13
d_gene: -

CDR3aa: CASSFPAKNIQYF
CDR3nt: TGTGCCAGCAGCTTCCCGGCAAAAAACATTCAGTACTTC
abundance: -
j_gene: TRBJ2-4
v_gene: TRBV11-2
len: 13
d_gene: -

CDR3aa: CASSIDGYVGAEAFF
CDR3nt: TGTGCCAGTAGTATAGATGGATATGTCGGAGCTGAAGCTTTCTTT
abundance: -
j_gene: TRBJ1-1
v_gene: TRBV19
len: 15
d_gene: -

CDR3aa: CASSLATSGSDGEQFF
CDR3nt: TGCGCCAGCAGCTTGGCGACTAGCGGGAGTGATGGTGAGCAGTTCTTC
abundance: -
j_gene: TRBJ2-1
v_gene: TRBV5-1
len: 16
d_gene: TRBD2

CDR3aa: CASSLPGSGGRAKNIQYF
CDR3nt: TGCGCCAGCAGCCTACCTGGGTCTGGCGGGAGAGCCAAAAACATTCAGTACTTC
abundance: -
j_gene: TRBJ2-4
v_gene: TRBV4-1
len: 18
d_gene: TRBD2

CDR3aa: CASSLGRGTGNIQYF
CDR3nt: TGTGCCAGCAGCTTAGGTAGAGGGACGGGGAACATTCAGTACTTC
abundance: -
j_gene: TRBJ2-4
v_gene: TRBV7-2
len: 15
d_gene: -

CDR3aa: CASSVGPERTEAFF
CDR3nt: TGTGCCAGCAGCGTAGGGCCCGAGCGGACTGAAGCTTTCTTT
abundance: -
j_gene: TRBJ1-1
v_gene: TRBV9
len: 14
d_gene: -

CDR3aa: CASSQLGWEQYF
CDR3nt: TGTGCCAGTAGCCAACTAGGGTGGGAGCAGTACTTC
abundance: -
j_gene: TRBJ2-7
v_gene: TRBV19
len: 12
d_gene: -

CDR3aa: CASRTQDNYGYTF
CDR3nt: TGTGCCAGCAGGACGCAGGATAACTATGGCTACACCTTC
abundance: -
j_gene: TRBJ1-2
v_gene: TRBV6-6
len: 13
d_gene: -

CDR3aa: CASSLGGTSTYEQYF
CDR3nt: TGTGCCAGCAGCCTCGGCGGGACGTCAACCTACGAGCAGTACTTC
abundance: -
j_gene: TRBJ2-7
v_gene: TRBV7-3
len: 15
d_gene: -

CDR3aa: CASSTTGVYGYTF
CDR3nt: TGCGCCAGCAGTACGACAGGGGTTTATGGCTACACCTTC
abundance: -
j_gene: TRBJ1-2
v_gene: TRBV10-2
len: 13
d_gene: TRBD1

CDR3aa: CASSHQGAPYEQYF
CDR3nt: TGTGCCAGCAGTCACCAGGGGGCTCCCTACGAGCAGTACTTC
abundance: once
j_gene: TRBJ2-7
v_gene: TRBV6-6
len: 14
d_gene: TRBD1

CDR3aa: CASSLAAGGPSDTQYF
CDR3nt: TGCGCCAGCAGCTTGGCGGCGGGAGGGCCTTCAGATACGCAGTATTTT
abundance: -
j_gene: TRBJ2-3
v_gene: TRBV5-1
len: 16
d_gene: TRBD2

CDR3aa: CASSSRGGLYF
CDR3nt: TGTGCCAGCAGCTCCCGCGGAGGTCTATATTTT
abundance: -
j_gene: TRBJ2-3
v_gene: TRBV7-3
len: 11
d_gene: -

CDR3aa: CASSRDRVQNIQYF
CDR3nt: TGTGCCAGCAGTCGGGACAGGGTTCAAAACATTCAGTACTTC
abundance: -
j_gene: TRBJ2-4
v_gene: TRBV6-5
len: 14
d_gene: TRBD1

CDR3aa: CASRLTSNGELFF
CDR3nt: TGCGCCAGCAGATTAACTAGTAACGGGGAGCTGTTTTTT
abundance: -
j_gene: TRBJ2-2
v_gene: TRBV10-2
len: 13
d_gene: -

CDR3aa: CASSTTHEQYF
CDR3nt: TGTGCCAGCAGCACTACTCACGAGCAGTACTTC
abundance: -
j_gene: TRBJ2-7
v_gene: TRBV7-9
len: 11
d_gene: -

CDR3aa: CATSRDRALSGPNEKLFF
CDR3nt: TGTGCCACCAGCAGAGATAGGGCCCTTTCGGGGCCTAATGAAAAACTGTTTTTT
abundance: -
j_gene: TRBJ1-4
v_gene: TRBV15
len: 18
d_gene: -

CDR3aa: CASSSDRLNEKLFF
CDR3nt: TGTGCCAGCAGCTCGGACAGGTTAAATGAAAAACTGTTTTTT
abundance: once
j_gene: TRBJ1-4
v_gene: TRBV5-5
len: 14
d_gene: TRBD1

CDR3aa: CASSYDRGQETQYF
CDR3nt: TGTGCCAGCAGTTACGACAGGGGCCAAGAGACCCAGTACTTC
abundance: -
j_gene: TRBJ2-5
v_gene: TRBV6-5
len: 14
d_gene: TRBD1

CDR3aa: CASSLAADPGNTIYF
CDR3nt: TGTGCCAGCAGCTTAGCGGCAGATCCTGGAAACACCATATATTTT
abundance: -
j_gene: TRBJ1-3
v_gene: TRBV7-9
len: 15
d_gene: -

CDR3aa: CASINGPALSGANVLTF
CDR3nt: TGTGCCAGTATCAACGGGCCTGCCCTCTCTGGGGCCAACGTCCTGACTTTC
abundance: -
j_gene: TRBJ2-6
v_gene: TRBV19
len: 17
d_gene: -

CDR3aa: CASSGVSATTYNEQFF
CDR3nt: TGCGCCAGCAGCGGGGTAAGTGCGACGACCTACAATGAGCAGTTCTTC
abundance: -
j_gene: TRBJ2-1
v_gene: TRBV5-1
len: 16
d_gene: -

CDR3aa: CASTARTDTEAFF
CDR3nt: TGTGCCAGTACTGCCCGGACAGACACTGAAGCTTTCTTT
abundance: -
j_gene: TRBJ1-1
v_gene: TRBV19
len: 13
d_gene: -

CDR3aa: CASSLGGHREGYSNQPQHF
CDR3nt: TGTGCCAGCAGCCTGGGGGGGCACAGGGAGGGATATAGCAATCAGCCCCAGCATTTT
abundance: -
j_gene: TRBJ1-5
v_gene: TRBV5-6
len: 19
d_gene: -